Listed below are T cell receptor beta chains from one sample, sequenced in a study of blood T cell repertoires in COVID-19. Some clones are missing from TCRdb's copy, which holds only in-frame ones; the method was immunoSEQ multiplex PCR. The sample holds approximately 290,000 clones, 80% to 95% seen once. The sequenced sample consisted of peripheral blood. Receptor source: a woman in her twenties or thirties with COVID-19, enrolled during active disease. The CDR3 runs from the conserved cysteine through the conserved F or W. A D gene is named only where the DNA matches it firmly. Clone size is not always given. Where it is, it says once, few, many or a class for expanded clones.

cdr3_nt: TGTGCCAGCAGTTACCGGGACAGACCCTACGAGCAGTACTTC
cdr3_aa: CASSYRDRPYEQYF
v_call: TRBV28
clone_size: NA
d_call: TRBD1
j_call: TRBJ2-7

cdr3_nt: TGTGCCAGCGTCACGGGGGTCTACAATGAGCAGTTCTTC
cdr3_aa: CASVTGVYNEQFF
v_call: TRBV25-1
clone_size: NA
d_call: NA
j_call: TRBJ2-1

cdr3_nt: TGTGCCAGCAGCGTAACAGGGGGCGCCGGCTATGGCTACACCTTC
cdr3_aa: CASSVTGGAGYGYTF
v_call: TRBV9
clone_size: NA
d_call: TRBD1
j_call: TRBJ1-2

cdr3_nt: TGCGCCAGCAGTGAGTCCCGCACAGGATTCTATGGCTACACCTTC
cdr3_aa: CASSESRTGFYGYTF
v_call: TRBV10-2
clone_size: NA
d_call: NA
j_call: TRBJ1-2

cdr3_nt: TGTGCCAGCAGTTTTGGGGCAGGGTTCGATTCACCCCTCCACTTT
cdr3_aa: CASSFGAGFDSPLHF
v_call: TRBV27
clone_size: few
d_call: NA
j_call: TRBJ1-6

cdr3_nt: TGTGCCAGCAGAACAATGACAGGGGAGGATGGCTACACCTTC
cdr3_aa: CASRTMTGEDGYTF
v_call: TRBV27
clone_size: few
d_call: TRBD1
j_call: TRBJ1-2

cdr3_nt: TGTGCCAGCTCTCCCCAGGGGGGCACTGAAGCTTTCTTT
cdr3_aa: CASSPQGGTEAFF
v_call: TRBV18
clone_size: NA
d_call: TRBD1
j_call: TRBJ1-1

cdr3_nt: TGTGCCTGGAGTGGACAGGTCCCCGGGGAGCTGTTTTTT
cdr3_aa: CAWSGQVPGELFF
v_call: TRBV30
clone_size: NA
d_call: NA
j_call: TRBJ2-2

cdr3_nt: TGTGCCAGCAGTGAGGCCAGGGGACGCACAGATACGCAGTATTTT
cdr3_aa: CASSEARGRTDTQYF
v_call: TRBV2
clone_size: NA
d_call: NA
j_call: TRBJ2-3

cdr3_nt: TGTGCCAGCAGCCAACTAGCGGGAGTGTTCCACGAGCAGTACTTC
cdr3_aa: CASSQLAGVFHEQYF
v_call: TRBV27
clone_size: NA
d_call: TRBD2
j_call: TRBJ2-7

cdr3_nt: TGTGCCAGCAGAACAGGGGCCCAGGAGGCTGGCTACACCTTC
cdr3_aa: CASRTGAQEAGYTF
v_call: TRBV2
clone_size: NA
d_call: TRBD1
j_call: TRBJ1-2

cdr3_nt: TGTGCCAGCAGTGAAGAACGGGGCACTGAAGCTTTCTTT
cdr3_aa: CASSEERGTEAFF
v_call: TRBV2
clone_size: NA
d_call: NA
j_call: TRBJ1-1

cdr3_nt: TGTGCCAGCAGTTTTCAGGGGAACTATGGCTACACCTTC
cdr3_aa: CASSFQGNYGYTF
v_call: TRBV28
clone_size: NA
d_call: NA
j_call: TRBJ1-2

cdr3_nt: TGTGCCAGCAGTTCTGGAGTCTTGCCCCAGCATTTT
cdr3_aa: CASSSGVLPQHF
v_call: TRBV6-2/TRBV6-3
clone_size: NA
d_call: NA
j_call: TRBJ1-5

cdr3_nt: TGTGCCAGTAGTTACAGGGCCGGGGAGCTGTTTTTT
cdr3_aa: CASSYRAGELFF
v_call: TRBV19
clone_size: NA
d_call: NA
j_call: TRBJ2-2

cdr3_nt: TGTGCAACGGGACAGGGGGATCAGCCCCAGCATTTT
cdr3_aa: CATGQGDQPQHF
v_call: TRBV24-1
clone_size: NA
d_call: TRBD1
j_call: TRBJ1-5

cdr3_nt: TGTGCCAGCAGCTTGGTCCGGGGGCAGGGGGGAACTGAAGCTTTCTTT
cdr3_aa: CASSLVRGQGGTEAFF
v_call: TRBV5-4
clone_size: NA
d_call: TRBD1
j_call: TRBJ1-1

cdr3_nt: TGTGCCAGTAGTATCCGGGACAATGGGGTTGGCTACACCTTC
cdr3_aa: CASSIRDNGVGYTF
v_call: TRBV19
clone_size: NA
d_call: NA
j_call: TRBJ1-2

cdr3_nt: TGTGCCAGCAGTGGGGTGGGGACAGGGCGCACTAGCGGTTCCACAGATACGCAGTATTTT
cdr3_aa: CASSGVGTGRTSGSTDTQYF
v_call: TRBV2
clone_size: NA
d_call: NA
j_call: TRBJ2-3

cdr3_nt: TGTGCCAGCAGCTCCGGGGGGGCAACTAATGAAAAACTGTTTTTT
cdr3_aa: CASSSGGATNEKLFF
v_call: TRBV27
clone_size: NA
d_call: NA
j_call: TRBJ1-4

cdr3_nt: TGTGCCTGGAGGCCTCCGGGACTAGCGGGAGAGACCCAGTACTTC
cdr3_aa: CAWRPPGLAGETQYF
v_call: TRBV30
clone_size: NA
d_call: TRBD2
j_call: TRBJ2-5

cdr3_nt: TGTGCCAGCAGTTACAACAGGGGTGACACTGAAGCTTTCTTT
cdr3_aa: CASSYNRGDTEAFF
v_call: TRBV2
clone_size: NA
d_call: TRBD1
j_call: TRBJ1-1

cdr3_nt: TGTGCCAGCAGCTTCAGGGGTCAGCCCCAGCATTTT
cdr3_aa: CASSFRGQPQHF
v_call: TRBV5-8
clone_size: NA
d_call: NA
j_call: TRBJ1-5

cdr3_nt: TGTGCCAGCAGCCAAGGTTCGACAGGGGTCTACGAGCAGTACTTC
cdr3_aa: CASSQGSTGVYEQYF
v_call: TRBV4-2
clone_size: few
d_call: TRBD1
j_call: TRBJ2-7